This T cell receptor beta chain was obtained from a study of blood T cell repertoires in COVID-19. About the study: Specimens from acute and convalescent COVID-19 originated in the United States, Italy and Spain. T cells, B-cell-depleted T cells, or PBMCs provided the cDNA or gDNA that served as material.

The germline gives CDR1 SGHRS, CDR2 YFSETQ. Deletions cut 0 bases from V and 0 bases from J, with 10 bases between. This CDR3 contains 15 residues. The authors' processing: Reference gene primer amplification in the assay estimated nucleated cell counts. The method was immunoSEQ multiplex PCR; TCRdb's version includes in-frame clones alone and lacks a portion of them. The DNA gave D and trimming, while V, J and clone size come from that table. The table has roughly 190,000 clones, approximately 85% seen once. This chain joins TRBV5-1 and TRBJ2-7, with D possibly being TRBD1 (6 bases). The sequenced sample was peripheral blood. The sequence derives from a woman aged 55-75 years with acute or convalescent COVID-19. The CDR3 nucleotides are TGCGCCAGCAGCTTGGGACAGGTGAGCTCCTACGAGCAGTACTTC. This sequence encodes CASSLGQVSSYEQYF.